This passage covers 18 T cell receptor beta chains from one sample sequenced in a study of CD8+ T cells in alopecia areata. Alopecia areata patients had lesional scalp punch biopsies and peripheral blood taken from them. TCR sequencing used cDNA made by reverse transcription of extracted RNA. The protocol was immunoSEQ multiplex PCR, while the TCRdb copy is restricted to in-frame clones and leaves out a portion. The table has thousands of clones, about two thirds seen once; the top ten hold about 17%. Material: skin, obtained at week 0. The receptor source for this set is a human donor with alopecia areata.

The CDR3 sequence: CASSQVVTGTGSYEQYF. The CDR3, as DNA: TGCGCCAGCAGCCAAGTGGTCACCGGGACAGGGTCCTACGAGCAGTACTTC. This chain uses TRBV4-1 with TRBJ2-7; the match to TRBD1 covers 9 bases. From germline, CDR1 is MGHRA and CDR2 YSYEKL. The CDR3 spans 17 residues. V gave up 1 base and J gave up 1 base; unmatched junction bases: 8.

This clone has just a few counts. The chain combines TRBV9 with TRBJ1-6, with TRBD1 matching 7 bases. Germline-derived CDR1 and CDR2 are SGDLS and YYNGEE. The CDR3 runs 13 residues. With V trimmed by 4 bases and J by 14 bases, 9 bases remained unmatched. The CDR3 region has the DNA TGTGCCAGCAGCCCCCAGGGACAGTGGTCCCTCCACTTT. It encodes CASSPQGQWSLHF.

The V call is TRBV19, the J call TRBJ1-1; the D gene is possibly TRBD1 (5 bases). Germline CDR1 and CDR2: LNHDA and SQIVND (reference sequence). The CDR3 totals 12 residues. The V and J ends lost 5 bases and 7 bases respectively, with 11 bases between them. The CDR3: CASSFRDGEAFF. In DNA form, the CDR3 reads TGTGCCAGTAGTTTCCGGGACGGTGAAGCTTTCTTT.

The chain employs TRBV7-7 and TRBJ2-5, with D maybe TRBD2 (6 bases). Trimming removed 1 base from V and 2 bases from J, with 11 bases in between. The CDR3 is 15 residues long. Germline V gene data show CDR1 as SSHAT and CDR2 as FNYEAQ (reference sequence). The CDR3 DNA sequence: TGTGCCAGCAGCTTAGGCGGGGCCGTACAAGAGACCCAGTACTTC. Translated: CASSLGGAVQETQYF.

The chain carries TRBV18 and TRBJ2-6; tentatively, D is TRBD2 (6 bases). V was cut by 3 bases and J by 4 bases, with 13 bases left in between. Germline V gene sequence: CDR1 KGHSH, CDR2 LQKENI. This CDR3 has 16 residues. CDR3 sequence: CASSPNGEAGANVLTF. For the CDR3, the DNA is TGTGCCAGCTCACCGAATGGGGAGGCGGGGGCCAACGTCCTGACTTTC.

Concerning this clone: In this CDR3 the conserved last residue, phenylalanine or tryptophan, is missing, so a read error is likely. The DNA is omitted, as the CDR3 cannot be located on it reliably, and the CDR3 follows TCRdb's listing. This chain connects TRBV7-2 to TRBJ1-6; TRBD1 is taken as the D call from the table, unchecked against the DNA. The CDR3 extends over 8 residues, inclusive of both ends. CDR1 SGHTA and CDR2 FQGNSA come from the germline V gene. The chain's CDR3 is CASSSQGY.

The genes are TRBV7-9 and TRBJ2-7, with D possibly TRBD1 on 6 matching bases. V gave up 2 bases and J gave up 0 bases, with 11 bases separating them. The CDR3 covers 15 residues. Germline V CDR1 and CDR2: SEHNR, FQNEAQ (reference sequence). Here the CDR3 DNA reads TGTGCCAGCAGCTTATCGGACAGCTCCTCCTACGAGCAGTACTTC. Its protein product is CASSLSDSSSYEQYF.

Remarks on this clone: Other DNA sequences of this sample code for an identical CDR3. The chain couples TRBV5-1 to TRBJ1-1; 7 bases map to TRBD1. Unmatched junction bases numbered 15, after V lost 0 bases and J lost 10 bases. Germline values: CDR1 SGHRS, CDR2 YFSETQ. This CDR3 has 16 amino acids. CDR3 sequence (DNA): TGCGCCAGCAGCTTGGAGGATTTAAGAAAAGGGGGCACAGCTTTCTTT. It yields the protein CASSLEDLRKGGTAFF.

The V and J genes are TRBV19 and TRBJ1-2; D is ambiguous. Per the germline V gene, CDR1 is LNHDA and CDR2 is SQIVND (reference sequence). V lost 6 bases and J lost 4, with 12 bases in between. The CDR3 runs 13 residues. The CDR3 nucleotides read TGTGCCAGTAGAATGAGGGTTGGCTATGGCTACACCTTC. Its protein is CASRMRVGYGYTF.

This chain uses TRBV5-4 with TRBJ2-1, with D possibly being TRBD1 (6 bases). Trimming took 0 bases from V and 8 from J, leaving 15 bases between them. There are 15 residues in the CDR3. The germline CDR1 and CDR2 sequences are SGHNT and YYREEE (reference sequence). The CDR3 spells CASSLGGGAFDEQFF. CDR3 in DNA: TGTGCCAGCAGCTTGGGAGGGGGAGCATTCGATGAGCAGTTCTTC.

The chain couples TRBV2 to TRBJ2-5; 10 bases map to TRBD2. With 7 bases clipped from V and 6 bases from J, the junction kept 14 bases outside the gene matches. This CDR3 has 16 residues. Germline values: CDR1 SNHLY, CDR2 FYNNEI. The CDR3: CASKISGGTNVKTQYF. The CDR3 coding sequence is TGTGCCAGCAAGATTAGCGGGGGGACTAACGTGAAGACCCAGTACTTC.

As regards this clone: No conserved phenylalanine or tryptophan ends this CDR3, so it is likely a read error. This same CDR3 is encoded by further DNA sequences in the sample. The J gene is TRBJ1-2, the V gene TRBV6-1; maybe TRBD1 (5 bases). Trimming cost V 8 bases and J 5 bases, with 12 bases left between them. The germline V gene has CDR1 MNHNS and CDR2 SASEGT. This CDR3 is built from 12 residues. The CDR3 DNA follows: TGTGCCAGCGGTCGGGGACCTTATGGCTACACCCTC. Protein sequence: CASGRGPYGYTL.

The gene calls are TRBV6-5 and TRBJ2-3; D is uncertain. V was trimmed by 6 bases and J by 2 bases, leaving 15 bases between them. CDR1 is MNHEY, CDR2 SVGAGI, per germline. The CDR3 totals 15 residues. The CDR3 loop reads CASRDRQLDTDTQYF. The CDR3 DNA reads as TGTGCCAGCAGGGACCGCCAGTTGGACACAGATACGCAGTATTTT.

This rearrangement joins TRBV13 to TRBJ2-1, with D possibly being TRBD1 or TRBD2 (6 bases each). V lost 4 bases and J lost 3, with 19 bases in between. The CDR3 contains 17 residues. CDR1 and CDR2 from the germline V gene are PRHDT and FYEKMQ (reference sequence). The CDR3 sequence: CASSSSQEGGNYNEQFF. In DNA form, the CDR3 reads TGTGCCAGCAGCTCCTCCCAGGAGGGGGGCAACTACAATGAGCAGTTCTTC. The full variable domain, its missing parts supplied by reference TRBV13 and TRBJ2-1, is AAGVIQSPRHLIKEKRETATLKCYPIPRHDTVYWYQQGPGQDPQFLISFYEKMQSDKGSIPDRFSAQQFSDYHSELNMSSLELGDSALYFCASSSSQEGGNYNEQFFGPGTRLTVL.

The CDR3 region is CASSARGETQYF. In DNA, the CDR3 is TGTGCCAGCAGCGCCCGAGGGGAGACCCAGTACTTC. The chain has TRBV9 and TRBJ2-5, with D tentatively TRBD2 (5 bases). V lost 3 bases and J lost 5, with 8 bases in between. Per germline, CDR1 SGDLS and CDR2 YYNGEE. The CDR3 is 12 residues long.

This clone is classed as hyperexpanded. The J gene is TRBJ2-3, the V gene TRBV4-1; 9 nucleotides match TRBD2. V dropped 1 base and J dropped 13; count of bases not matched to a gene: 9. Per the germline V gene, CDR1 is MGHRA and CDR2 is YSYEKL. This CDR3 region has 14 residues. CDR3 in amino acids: CASSQVDSGGQEYF. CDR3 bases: TGCGCCAGCAGCCAAGTGGATAGCGGGGGTCAGGAGTATTTT.

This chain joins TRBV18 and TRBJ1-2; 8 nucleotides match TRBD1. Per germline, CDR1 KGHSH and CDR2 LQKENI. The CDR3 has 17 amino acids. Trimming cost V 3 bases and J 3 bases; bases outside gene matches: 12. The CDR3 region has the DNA TGTGCCAGCTCACCGATGTTGGACAGGGCTCGATACTATGGCTACACCTTC. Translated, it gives CASSPMLDRARYYGYTF.

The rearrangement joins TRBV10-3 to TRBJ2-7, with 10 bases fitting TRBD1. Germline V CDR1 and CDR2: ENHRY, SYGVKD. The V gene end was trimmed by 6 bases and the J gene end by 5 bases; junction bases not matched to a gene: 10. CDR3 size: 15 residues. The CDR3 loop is CAISRPGTGEDEQYF. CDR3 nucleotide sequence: TGTGCCATCAGCAGACCCGGGACAGGGGAAGACGAGCAGTACTTC.